One sample yielded the 30 T cell receptor beta chains listed below, sequenced in a study of patients and donors after allogeneic stem cell transplantation. Via MiXCR, TCRdb re-called the RT-PCR reads, giving one row per CDR3 protein. The sample lists 920,000 or so distinct CDR3 sequences, roughly 17% seen once, with around 6% in the top ten. What was sequenced was blood, either unsorted or a sorted T cell fraction (not recorded which). The receptors come from a human donor who was either an allogeneic HSCT recipient or a stem cell or donor lymphocyte infusion donor (not recorded which). It is not recorded whose cells these are; they may come from a transplant donor.

Only a few counts were recorded for this clonotype. This rearrangement joins TRBV5-1 to TRBJ2-5; D remains ambiguous. Trimming shortened V by 1 base and J by 3 bases, and 7 bases separated the two germline ends. The CDR3 totals 13 residues. The germline V gene encodes CDR1 SGHRS and CDR2 YFSETQ. This chain's CDR3 is CASSLSRKETQYF. The CDR3 DNA reads TGCGCCAGCAGCTTGTCACGGAAAGAGACCCAGTACTTC.

This clonotype was counted many times. The V and J genes are TRBV12-3 or TRBV12-4 and TRBJ2-1, with D perhaps assigned TRBD1 or TRBD2 (5 bases each). The germline V and J ends were trimmed by 6 bases and 0 bases, with 21 bases remaining between them. CDR3 length equals 18 residues. CDR3 region: CASSRFRDPLSSYNEQFF. CDR3 DNA sequence: TGTGCCAGCAGCCGTTTCAGGGACCCCCTTAGCTCCTACAATGAGCAGTTCTTC.

The gene calls are TRBV10-3 and TRBJ2-1, with D hard to call. The V end was cut by 3 bases, the J end by 4 bases, with 7 bases between. The CDR3 sequence is 13 residues long. The germline gives CDR1 ENHRY, CDR2 SYGVKD. CDR3 in DNA: TGTGCCATCAGTGATACCCGATACAATGAGCAGTTCTTC. Translated: CAISDTRYNEQFF.

In this sample, this clonotype turned up many times. V gene TRBV20-1 combines with J gene TRBJ1-2, with 12 bases that match TRBD1. This CDR3 region has 15 residues. Germline CDR1 and CDR2: DFQATT and SNEGSKA (reference sequence). The junction had 10 bases not matched to a gene; V was cut back by 3 bases and J by 8 bases. CDR3 in amino acids: CSARGDRGPLGGYTF. In nucleotides, the CDR3 is TGCAGTGCTAGGGGGGACAGGGGGCCTCTCGGGGGCTACACCTTC.

This clonotype was observed once. The V gene is TRBV30, the J gene TRBJ1-1; no firm D call. The CDR3 is 11 residues long. Germline V gene sequence: CDR1 GTSNPN, CDR2 SVGIG (reference sequence). Between the trimmed V and J ends, which lost 5 bases and 1 base, there was a span of 5 bases. The CDR3: CAWSRNTEAFF. The CDR3 coding sequence is TGTGCCTGGTCCAGGAACACTGAAGCTTTCTTT. Complete variable domain (other parts from reference TRBV30 and TRBJ1-1): SQTIHQWPATLVQPVGSPLSLECTVEGTSNPNLYWYRQAAGRGLQLLFYSVGIGQISSEVPQNLSASRPQDRQFILSSKKLLLSDSGFYLCAWSRNTEAFFGQGTRLTVV.

This clonotype has a handful of counts. This chain connects TRBV15 to TRBJ2-7; a weak D match, TRBD1 (6 bases). The CDR3 runs to 12 residues. The V gene's germline CDR1 is LNHNV and CDR2 YYDKDF (reference sequence). V lost 0 bases and J 7 bases, leaving 7 bases between the germline ends. The CDR3 is CATSRDQGEQYF. Written as DNA, the CDR3 is TGTGCCACCAGCAGAGACCAGGGGGAGCAGTACTTC.

The genes are TRBV12-3 or TRBV12-4 and TRBJ1-2; D unresolved. CDR3 size: 11 residues. The germline V and J ends were trimmed by 1 base and 7 bases, with 4 bases remaining between them. DNA for the CDR3: TGTGCCAGCAGTTTAGGTTTTGGCTACACCTTC. It specifies CASSLGFGYTF.

This clonotype was picked up many times. The chain is built from TRBV12-3 or TRBV12-4 and TRBJ1-1; no clear D gene. This CDR3 contains 15 residues. V was shortened by 6 bases and J by 6 bases, with 20 bases between the two germline ends. In DNA, the CDR3 is TGTGCCAGCAGACTTCGATCCGTGGGCCTTGCTGAAGCTTTCTTT. Amino acid sequence: CASRLRSVGLAEAFF.

V usage is TRBV27 and J usage is TRBJ2-1; no clear D gene. With 3 bases removed from V and 6 bases from J, the gap between germline ends came to 12 bases. CDR1 and CDR2 (germline): MNHEY, SMNVEV (reference sequence). The CDR3 extends over 14 amino acids. This CDR3 reads CASSFLPDGNEQFF. For the CDR3, the DNA is TGTGCCAGCAGTTTCCTCCCCGACGGCAATGAGCAGTTCTTC.

The table lists this clonotype with a few counts. The chain uses TRBV7-9 and TRBJ1-2; no firm D call. The CDR3 spans 14 residues. V lost 0 bases and J lost 1, with 6 bases in between. Germline loops: CDR1 SEHNR, CDR2 FQNEAQ (reference sequence). The CDR3 DNA reads as TGTGCCAGCAGCTTAGCGTTTGGTAACTATGGCTACACCTTC. Translation: CASSLAFGNYGYTF.

This rearrangement joins TRBV20-1 to TRBJ1-1; D may be TRBD1 (6 bases). V lost 0 bases and J lost 1, with 12 bases in between. The CDR3 has 15 amino acids. Per the germline V gene, CDR1 is DFQATT and CDR2 is SNEGSKA (reference sequence). For the CDR3, the DNA is TGCAGTGCTAGAGATCCCTGGACAGCGAACACTGAAGCTTTCTTT. The encoded protein is CSARDPWTANTEAFF.

This clonotype was seen a few times. V and J are TRBV25-1 and TRBJ1-1; no firm D call. The germline gives CDR1 MGHDK, CDR2 SYGVNS. This CDR3 region has 15 residues. The V end was cut by 4 bases, the J end by 0 bases, with 12 bases between. CDR3 sequence: CASSGGKAVNTEAFF. The CDR3 nucleotides read TGTGCCAGCAGTGGAGGGAAGGCGGTGAACACTGAAGCTTTCTTT.

The chain uses TRBV20-1 and TRBJ2-3; 9 bases align to TRBD1. The germline gives CDR1 DFQATT, CDR2 SNEGSKA (reference sequence). The CDR3 has 13 amino acids. Losses at the gene ends were 7 bases for V and 6 bases for J; bases not matched to a gene: 8. In DNA form, the CDR3 reads TGCAGTGGGTGGACAGGGGCTACGGATACGCAGTATTTT. Translating it yields CSGWTGATDTQYF.

This clonotype turned up a few times. The chain employs TRBV5-1 and TRBJ2-3; D gene unclear. Germline CDR1 SGHRS, CDR2 YFSETQ. CDR3 size: 16 residues. Between the trimmed V and J ends, which lost 2 bases and 0 bases, there was a span of 13 bases. This chain's CDR3 is CASSFRSRASTDTQYF. The CDR3, as DNA: TGCGCCAGCAGCTTTCGTAGCCGGGCTAGCACAGATACGCAGTATTTT.

This clonotype was picked up a small number of times. The rearrangement joins TRBV27 to TRBJ2-1; TRBD1 matches at 7 bases. CDR3 length equals 16 residues. V gave up 1 base and J gave up 4 bases; unmatched junction bases: 7. CDR1 MNHEY and CDR2 SMNVEV come from the germline V gene (reference sequence). CDR3 in amino acids: CASSLYRQGLYNEQFF. CDR3 in DNA: TGTGCCAGCAGTTTATACCGACAGGGTTTATACAATGAGCAGTTCTTC.

This clonotype was detected once. The chain couples TRBV7-3 to TRBJ2-1; a weak D match, TRBD2 (6 bases). Germline V gene lookup returns CDR1 SGHTA and CDR2 FQGTGA. V was shortened by 2 bases and J by 8 bases, with 19 bases between the two germline ends. The CDR3 has 16 amino acids. CDR3 loop: CASSLRPALALDEQFF. CDR3 in DNA: TGTGCCAGCAGCTTACGACCGGCCCTAGCGCTGGATGAGCAGTTCTTC.

The V and J genes are TRBV3-1 and TRBJ2-1; tentative D call: TRBD2 (6 bases). V lost 4 bases, J lost 1 base, and 11 bases lay in between. CDR3 length: 15 residues. Germline V gene sequence: CDR1 LGHDT, CDR2 YNNKEL (reference sequence). CDR3 bases: TGTGCCAGCAGCCTAGGAGGGGAATCCTACAATGAGCAGTTCTTC. Its translation is CASSLGGESYNEQFF.

A few counts support this clonotype. The V call is TRBV5-5, the J call TRBJ2-1; the D gene is possibly TRBD1 (6 bases). The CDR3 totals 16 residues. The V and J ends lost 0 bases and 9 bases respectively, with 19 bases between them. Germline V gene lookup returns CDR1 SGHKS and CDR2 YYEKEE (reference sequence). CDR3 in DNA: TGTGCCAGCAGCTTGGCTCCGCCAGGGGCAGGGAGTGAGCAGTTCTTC. This translates into CASSLAPPGAGSEQFF.

The chain uses TRBV2 and TRBJ1-1; unclear D gene. The CDR3 is 10 amino acids. Germline CDR1 SNHLY, CDR2 FYNNEI. V was pared by 4 bases and J by 11 bases, with 8 bases between. DNA of the CDR3: TGTGCCAGCAGTGGCTTACCGGCTTTCTTT. Its protein is CASSGLPAFF.

This clonotype was seen a handful of times. This chain uses TRBV29-1 with TRBJ1-4; 10 bases fit TRBD1. CDR1 is SQVTM, CDR2 ANQGSEA, per germline. Unmatched junction bases numbered 5, after V lost 2 bases and J lost 8 bases. This CDR3 is 14 amino acids long. CDR3 DNA: TGCAGCGTTGAATCGGGACAGGGGAGCGAAAAACTGTTTTTT. Its protein is CSVESGQGSEKLFF.

V gene TRBV24-1 combines with J gene TRBJ1-2; D unresolved. Trimming cost V 10 bases and J 2 bases, with 10 bases left between them. The CDR3 has 12 amino acids. The germline V gene has CDR1 KGHDR and CDR2 SFDVKD. The CDR3 is CATWTENYGYTF. Here the CDR3 DNA reads TGTGCCACTTGGACGGAGAACTATGGCTACACCTTC.

The CDR3 DNA reads as TGCAGTGCTAGCCCACCCGGATCTTATGAGCAGTTCTTC. Amino acid sequence: CSASPPGSYEQFF. V is TRBV20-1 and J is TRBJ2-1; D call uncertain. The germline V gene has CDR1 DFQATT and CDR2 SNEGSKA (reference sequence). V dropped 3 bases and J dropped 8 bases, with 14 bases sitting between them. The CDR3 has 13 amino acids.

This clonotype was seen more than once but under ten times. This chain connects TRBV4-2 to TRBJ2-3; D gene ambiguous. Germline V CDR1 and CDR2: LGHNA, YNFKEQ. This CDR3 region has 14 residues. Trimming removed 7 bases at V and 2 bases at J, with 13 bases between. The CDR3 sequence is CASKPGSLTDTQYF. CDR3 nucleotide sequence: TGTGCCAGCAAACCGGGTTCCCTCACAGATACGCAGTATTTT.

The rearrangement links TRBV5-1 to TRBJ2-1; 8 bases align to TRBD1. CDR3 length: 15 amino acids. From germline, CDR1 is SGHRS and CDR2 YFSETQ. J lost 9 bases, V lost 3 bases, and 11 bases had no gene match. The CDR3 loop is CASSSIRGLEGEQFF. In DNA form, the CDR3 reads TGCGCCAGCAGCTCCATCAGGGGGCTTGAGGGTGAGCAGTTCTTC.

This chain connects TRBV3-1 to TRBJ2-2, with 12 bases aligning to TRBD1. Germline CDR1 LGHDT, CDR2 YNNKEL (reference sequence). V lost 3 bases and J lost 17; bases outside the gene matches: 25. There are 19 residues in the CDR3. DNA for the CDR3: TGTGCCAGCAGCCAGGGACAGGGGGCTAGCTACCGAACACCGGGGAGCTTTTTTTTT. Its protein product is CASSQGQGASYRTPGSFFF.

This chain uses TRBV12-5 with TRBJ1-1; D is unclear. CDR1 and CDR2 (germline): LGHNT, FRNRAP. V was clipped by 2 bases and J by 5 bases, with 3 bases between them. The CDR3 sequence is 11 residues long. CDR3 residues: CASGLTTEAFF. The CDR3, as DNA: TGTGCTAGTGGTTTGACGACTGAAGCTTTCTTT.

This clonotype was recorded a few times. As DNA, the CDR3 is TGCAGCGTGAGGTCAAGGGGACAGGGTAGCTATGGCTACACCTTC. Translated: CSVRSRGQGSYGYTF. The chain is built from TRBV29-1 and TRBJ1-2, with 9 bases aligning to TRBD1. The CDR3 is 15 amino acids. Germline trimming cut 6 bases from V and 4 bases from J; bases unmatched to any gene: 12. Per germline, CDR1 SQVTM and CDR2 ANQGSEA.

This clonotype occurred a few times. The J gene is TRBJ2-7, the V gene TRBV29-1, with TRBD1 identical over 11 bases. The CDR3 is 16 amino acids. Germline V CDR1 and CDR2: SQVTM, ANQGSEA. V was pared by 4 bases and J by 3 bases, with 11 bases of the junction left unmatched. CDR3 DNA: TGCAGCGTTGGTGGAGTTAGGGGACAGGGGGACTACGAGCAGTACTTC. Its protein is CSVGGVRGQGDYEQYF.

This clonotype was recorded a few times. Germline is not matched at one junction end, which may reflect a read error. CDR3 nucleotides: TGTGCCAGCAGAGAGGACATTTCCTCCCTGTCCTTC. Translation: CASREDISSLSF. The V call is TRBV12-3 or TRBV12-4, the J call TRBJ1-2, with TRBD1 as a possible D gene (5 bases). The CDR3 is made up of 12 amino acids.

The genes are TRBV5-1 and TRBJ1-2; D might be TRBD1 (6 bases). The germline CDR1 and CDR2 sequences are SGHRS and YFSETQ. V lost 7 bases and J 0 bases, leaving 16 bases between the germline ends. The CDR3 spans 15 residues. The CDR3 nucleotides read TGCGCCAGCCGAGCCTGGACAGCCGCTAACTATGGCTACACCTTC. Translation: CASRAWTAANYGYTF. The whole variable domain, filled in from reference TRBV5-1 and TRBJ1-2, reads KAGVTQTPRYLIKTRGQQVTLSCSPISGHRSVSWYQQTPGQGLQFLFEYFSETQRNKGNFPGRFSGRQFSNSRSEMNVSTLELGDSALYLCASRAWTAANYGYTFGSGTRLTVV.